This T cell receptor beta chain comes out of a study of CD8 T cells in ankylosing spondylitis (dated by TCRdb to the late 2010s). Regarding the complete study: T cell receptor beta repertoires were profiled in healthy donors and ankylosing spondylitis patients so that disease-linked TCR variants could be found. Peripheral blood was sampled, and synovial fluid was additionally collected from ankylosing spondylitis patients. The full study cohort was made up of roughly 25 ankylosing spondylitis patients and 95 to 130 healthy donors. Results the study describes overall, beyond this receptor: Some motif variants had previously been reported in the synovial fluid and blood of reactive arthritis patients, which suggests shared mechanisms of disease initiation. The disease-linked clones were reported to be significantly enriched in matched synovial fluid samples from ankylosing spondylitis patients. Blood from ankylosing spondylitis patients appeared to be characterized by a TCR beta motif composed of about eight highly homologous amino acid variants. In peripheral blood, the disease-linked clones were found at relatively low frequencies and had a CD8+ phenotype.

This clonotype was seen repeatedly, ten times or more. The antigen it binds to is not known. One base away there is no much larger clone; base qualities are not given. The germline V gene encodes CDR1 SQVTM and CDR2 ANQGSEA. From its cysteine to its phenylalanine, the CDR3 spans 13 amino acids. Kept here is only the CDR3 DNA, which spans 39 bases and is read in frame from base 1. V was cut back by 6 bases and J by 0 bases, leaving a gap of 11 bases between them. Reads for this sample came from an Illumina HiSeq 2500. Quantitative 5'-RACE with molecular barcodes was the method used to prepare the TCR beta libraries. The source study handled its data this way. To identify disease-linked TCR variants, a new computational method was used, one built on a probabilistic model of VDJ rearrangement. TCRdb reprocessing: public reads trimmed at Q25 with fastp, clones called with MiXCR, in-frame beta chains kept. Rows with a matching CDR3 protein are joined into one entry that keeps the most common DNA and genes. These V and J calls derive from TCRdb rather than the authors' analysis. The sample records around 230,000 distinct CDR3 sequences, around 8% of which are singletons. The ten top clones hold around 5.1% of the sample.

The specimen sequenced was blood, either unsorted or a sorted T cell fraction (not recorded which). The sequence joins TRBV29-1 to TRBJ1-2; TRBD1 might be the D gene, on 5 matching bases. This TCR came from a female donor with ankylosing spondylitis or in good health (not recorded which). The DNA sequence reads TGCAGCGTGAGGGACGGAGCTAACTATGGCTACACCTTC. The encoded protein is CSVRDGANYGYTF.